This T cell receptor beta chain came from a study of T cells in lung cancer brain metastases (dated by TCRdb to about 2018). For context, the study as a whole: Of the approximately 22 patients, about 17 had a history of tobacco use, with a median of around 40 pack-years. A median interval of roughly 370 days was observed between acquisition of the primary and brain metastasis specimens. Most of the roughly 20 patients received no interval therapy between primary and metastasis resection. Patients had a median age at first diagnosis of around 58 years, with roughly nine males and eleven to twelve females. TCR beta CDR3 repertoires were compared between fully resected primary non-small cell lung cancers and paired brain metastases. The cohort comprised roughly 20 patients contributing about 40 specimens, one primary lung lesion and one brain metastasis each. DNA integrity number averaged about 3.8 in both primary and metastatic specimens, with no significant difference between sites.

Patients had resection either for delayed recurrence of a solitary brain metastasis or for synchronous oligometastatic disease. Patients with a history of multiple malignancies were excluded so that cancers other than NSCLC would not be included. Using marked H&E slides as a guide, tumor areas were macrodissected from five unstained approximately 9.6 um sections that had been deparaffinized. Every specimen was formalin-fixed and paraffin-embedded (FFPE). The AllPrep DNA/RNA FFPE Kit was used to extract genomic DNA. Its CDR3 holds 17 amino acids, cysteine through phenylalanine. The entry retains the CDR3 DNA only, 51 bases that are in frame from base 1. CDR1 SGHRS and CDR2 YFSETQ are derived from the germline V gene. Clipping removes 4 bases from V and 2 bases from J, with 5 as the unmatched junction base count. On the study overall, not on this receptor specifically: DNA fragmentation in the FFPE samples may have kept the complete infiltrating T cell repertoire from being retrieved. Significantly fewer unique productive clones were found in brain metastases than in paired primaries (median roughly 1,500 versus 4,600). The study could not control for the effects of preoperative corticosteroids on T cell infiltration in brain metastases. Most clones were specific to a single lesion, and overlap between paired lesions was limited (mean Morisita index roughly 0.25). The ten most abundant clones made up a significantly larger repertoire fraction in brain metastases than primaries, suggesting clonal expansion.

Each sample received roughly 2 to 5.5 ug of genomic DNA as input, and the DNA input was kept equal within each pair of samples. TCR beta libraries were constructed with the immunoSEQ hsTCRbeta Kit, with multiplexed V and J gene primers used across two PCR steps. The pooled libraries, together with positive and negative controls, were sequenced on an Illumina MiSeq running a 100-cycle paired-end protocol. For the original study's pipeline: Raw data were processed by the immunoSEQ vendor into normalized, annotated TCR beta repertoire reports. Richness was defined as the number of unique clones by nucleotide sequence, and the iChao1 and Efron-Thisted estimators were used to extrapolate total richness. To characterize and compare the paired lesions, the analysis used Pielou's evenness, Simpson's index, the proportional abundance of the top-ten clones, and the Morisita overlap index. In TCRdb, the immuneACCESS table is reduced to in-frame sequences with V and J assigned. These tables do not hold every clone; where another copy was compared, an unresolved V gene accounts for under half, and the others remain unexplained. V and J calls and clone size are given by that table; D and trimming were obtained from the DNA. This sample lists approximately 3,500 clones; 90% to 95% were detected once. The ten most abundant clones make up 2.8% of the sample.

Points on this clone: Its recognized antigen is unknown. Base-call qualities are not available, and no considerably larger clone is one nucleotide away.

The sequence was obtained from a man between 65 and 85 years old with non-small cell lung cancer. Sequencing used tumor tissue from the primary lung tumor. The cell subset or site label, as the study defines it: primary lung cancer lesion. The rearrangement combines TRBV5-1 with TRBJ2-3; 15 middle bases align to TRBD2. The nucleotides are TGCGCCAGCAGCGCGGGACTAGCGGGGGGCCTCACAGATACGCAGTATTTT. Its product reads: CASSAGLAGGLTDTQYF.